What follows is one TCR beta chain and its context. This specimen comes from a study of cytomegalovirus exposure and HLA in healthy donors. Produced via immunoSEQ multiplex PCR; TCRdb's table is partial and in-frame only. Among some 50,000 clones listed, roughly 94% were seen once. The roughly 120-subject validation cohort, separate from the roughly 700-subject first cohort, included the donors. This CDR3 has 19 amino acids. Germline V lookup: CDR1 MNHEY, CDR2 SMNVEV (reference sequence). After removal of 1 base from V and 0 bases from J, the junction contained 12 bases not matched to a gene. The clonotype was recovered from a woman between 18 and 30 years old in good health and CMV-seropositive. Sequencing was done on a sample of PBMCs. This rearrangement joins TRBV27 to TRBJ2-3, with 8 bases lining up with TRBD2. The CDR3 here is CASSLYPPGASGSTDTQYF. Here the CDR3 DNA reads TGTGCCAGCAGTTTATATCCCCCCGGAGCTAGCGGGAGCACAGATACGCAGTATTTT.